This passage covers 8 T cell receptor beta chains from one sample sequenced in a study of T cell responses to AZD1222 COVID-19 vaccine. Method: immunoSEQ multiplex PCR; TCRdb's copy keeps in-frame clones and lacks some. Seen here are about 210,000 clones, roughly 94% observed once, and the top ten hold approximately 1.5%. The sequences come from peripheral blood, collected 28 days after the second dose of the MenACWY control vaccine. The receptors were sampled from an adult who received the MenACWY meningococcal vaccine as a control.

The rearrangement links TRBV27 to TRBJ2-1; tentatively, D is TRBD1 (7 bases). Germline V CDR1 and CDR2: MNHEY, SMNVEV (reference sequence). This CDR3 is 15 amino acids long. The V and J ends lost 6 bases and 6 bases respectively, with 18 bases between them. The CDR3 coding sequence is TGTGCCAGCAGCCGGACAGGAGGGGCGTCCAATGAGCAGTTCTTC. The encoded protein is CASSRTGGASNEQFF.

This chain links TRBV7-3 with TRBJ1-3; TRBD1 aligns across 7 bases. Unmatched junction bases numbered 3, after V lost 5 bases and J lost 2 bases. Germline CDR1 SGHTA, CDR2 FQGTGA. The CDR3 spans 14 residues. CDR3 residues: CASSPGTAGNTIYF. In DNA, the CDR3 is TGTGCCAGCAGCCCAGGGACAGCTGGAAACACCATATATTTT.

CDR3 loop: CSVEGGRGRLNTEAFF. The CDR3 DNA reads as TGCAGCGTTGAAGGGGGCAGGGGAAGACTGAACACTGAAGCTTTCTTT. V usage is TRBV29-1 and J usage is TRBJ1-1; possibly TRBD1 for D (6 bases). V was trimmed by 1 base and J by 0 bases, leaving 15 bases between them. Germline values: CDR1 SQVTM, CDR2 ANQGSEA. This CDR3 spans 16 amino acids.

This chain links TRBV28 with TRBJ2-7; TRBD2 aligns across 7 bases. This CDR3 has 15 residues. Per germline, CDR1 MDHEN and CDR2 SYDVKM. Unmatched junction bases numbered 10, after V lost 6 bases and J lost 2 bases. CDR3 nucleotide sequence: TGTGCCAGCAGCGCGCGGGGACTACATACCTACGAGCAGTACTTC. This gives the protein CASSARGLHTYEQYF.

The rearrangement joins TRBV18 to TRBJ1-1, with D possibly TRBD1 on 5 matching bases. The CDR3 has 12 residues. From germline, CDR1 is KGHSH and CDR2 LQKENI. The V and J ends lost 8 bases and 3 bases respectively, with 10 bases between them. In DNA form, the CDR3 reads TGTGCCAGCCGGGCGGGGGACACTGAAGCTTTCTTT. Protein sequence: CASRAGDTEAFF.

V is TRBV11-3 and J is TRBJ2-7, with TRBD2 matching 10 bases. The J segment lost 4 bases and the V segment lost 1 base, leaving 4 bases of the junction unmatched. The CDR3 is 15 residues long. Germline V gives CDR1 SGHNT, CDR2 YENEEA. CDR3 amino acids: CASSLASGSPYEQYF. The CDR3 DNA reads as TGTGCCAGCAGCTTAGCTAGCGGGAGTCCGTACGAGCAGTACTTC.

The chain employs TRBV11-2 and TRBJ2-1, with 8 bases that match TRBD2. The germline V gene has CDR1 SGHAT and CDR2 FQNNGV. J was trimmed by 6 bases and V by 1 base; bases with no gene match: 5. This CDR3 is built from 15 residues. The CDR3 DNA is TGTGCCAGCAGCTTAGTCCCGGGAGGGCTCAATGAGCAGTTCTTC. This encodes CASSLVPGGLNEQFF.

J is TRBJ1-4 and V is TRBV28, with 9 bases matching TRBD1. V lost 6 bases, J lost 6 bases, and 5 bases stayed unmatched. The V gene's germline CDR1 is MDHEN and CDR2 SYDVKM. CDR3 size: 14 residues. Here the CDR3 DNA reads TGTGCCAGCAGCTTGCGGACAGGGGATGAAAAACTGTTTTTT. Translated, it gives CASSLRTGDEKLFF. Complete variable domain (other parts from reference TRBV28 and TRBJ1-4): DVKVTQSSRYLVKRTGEKVFLECVQDMDHENMFWYRQDPGLGLRLIYFSYDVKMKEKGDIPEGYSVSREKKERFSLILESASTNQTSMYLCASSLRTGDEKLFFGSGTQLSVL.